This is a list of T cell receptor beta chains from one sample in a study of CD8 T cells in ankylosing spondylitis. TCRdb used MiXCR to reprocess the 5' RACE reads, holding one entry per CDR3 protein. This sample has under 150,000 distinct CDR3 sequences, with 9.3% found just once. The material sequenced was blood, either unsorted or a sorted T cell fraction (not recorded which). The receptors come from a male donor with ankylosing spondylitis or in good health (not recorded which). The CDR3 runs from the conserved cysteine through the conserved F or W. Each record gives: D gene, clone size, V gene, J gene, CDR3 DNA, CDR3 protein. The D gene is left open where the match is weak. Clone sizes are given selectively: once, few, many, or a class where the clone is expanded.

d_call: TRBD1; clone_size: few; v_call: TRBV12-3/TRBV12-4; j_call: TRBJ1-2; cdr3_nt: TGTGCCAGCAGTCCAGGCCGGGACAGCCCCCTTGGCTACACCTTC; cdr3_aa: CASSPGRDSPLGYTF
d_call: TRBD2; clone_size: many; v_call: TRBV28; j_call: TRBJ2-1; cdr3_nt: TGTGCCAGCTTGGCTAGCGGAAGCTACAATGAGCAGTTCTTC; cdr3_aa: CASLASGSYNEQFF
d_call: .; clone_size: .; v_call: TRBV9; j_call: TRBJ2-7; cdr3_nt: TGTGCCAGCAGCGTAGGGGAGGGGGAGTTGCCCTACGAGCAGTACTTC; cdr3_aa: CASSVGEGELPYEQYF
d_call: .; clone_size: many; v_call: TRBV28; j_call: TRBJ2-3; cdr3_nt: TGTGCCAGCAGTTTAGGGCATACGCAGTATTTT; cdr3_aa: CASSLGHTQYF
d_call: TRBD2; clone_size: many; v_call: TRBV6-5; j_call: TRBJ2-7; cdr3_nt: TGTGCCAGCAGTTACTCAACCGTGACTAGCGGGAGGTACGAGCAGTACTTC; cdr3_aa: CASSYSTVTSGRYEQYF
d_call: TRBD2; clone_size: many; v_call: TRBV14; j_call: TRBJ2-1; cdr3_nt: TGTGCCAGCAGCCCCCAACCGGGACTAGCAGGCAATGAGCAGTTCTTC; cdr3_aa: CASSPQPGLAGNEQFF
d_call: TRBD2; clone_size: many; v_call: TRBV20-1; j_call: TRBJ2-1; cdr3_nt: TGCAGTGCTAGGGCCGGGACTAGCGCAACCAATGAGCAGTTCTTC; cdr3_aa: CSARAGTSATNEQFF
d_call: TRBD2; clone_size: many; v_call: TRBV7-9; j_call: TRBJ2-1; cdr3_nt: TGTGCCAGCCTACCTAGCGGGAGGGAAACGCAGTTCTTC; cdr3_aa: CASLPSGRETQFF
d_call: .; clone_size: .; v_call: TRBV20-1; j_call: TRBJ2-5; cdr3_nt: TGCTGTGCTAGAGATCCATTGACTACCTGGTACCAAGAGACCCAGTACTTC; cdr3_aa: CCARDPLTTWYQETQYF
d_call: .; clone_size: few; v_call: TRBV7-9; j_call: TRBJ2-5; cdr3_nt: TGTGCCAGCAGCTTGGCAAACCAAGAGACCCAGTACTTC; cdr3_aa: CASSLANQETQYF
d_call: .; clone_size: many; v_call: TRBV7-2; j_call: TRBJ1-1; cdr3_nt: TGTGCCAGCAGCCCTGGCTCCTCCCGGGACACTGAAGCTTTCTTT; cdr3_aa: CASSPGSSRDTEAFF
d_call: TRBD1; clone_size: many; v_call: TRBV4-3; j_call: TRBJ2-5; cdr3_nt: TGCGCCAGCAGCCAAGTGGGACAGGGACGGGCACAAGAGACCCAGTACTTC; cdr3_aa: CASSQVGQGRAQETQYF
d_call: .; clone_size: .; v_call: TRBV27; j_call: TRBJ2-5; cdr3_nt: TGTGCCAGCAGTTTAAGGGGTATAGAGACCCAGTACTTC; cdr3_aa: CASSLRGIETQYF
d_call: .; clone_size: .; v_call: TRBV5-5; j_call: TRBJ2-3; cdr3_nt: TGTGCCAGCAGCTACGACAGGATCAGCACAGATACGCAGTATTTT; cdr3_aa: CASSYDRISTDTQYF
d_call: .; clone_size: many; v_call: TRBV12-3/TRBV12-4; j_call: TRBJ2-1; cdr3_nt: TGTGCCAGCAGAATCAGGGGAGGCAATGAGCAGTTCTTC; cdr3_aa: CASRIRGGNEQFF
d_call: .; clone_size: many; v_call: TRBV29-1; j_call: TRBJ1-2; cdr3_nt: TGCAGCGTTGCTTCCCCCGGGAGCCCCTATGGCTACACCTTC; cdr3_aa: CSVASPGSPYGYTF
d_call: .; clone_size: many; v_call: TRBV7-2; j_call: TRBJ1-5; cdr3_nt: TGTGCCAGCAGCTTTCAGGGTGTTGGGGGCAATCAGCCCCAGCATTTT; cdr3_aa: CASSFQGVGGNQPQHF
d_call: TRBD1; clone_size: many; v_call: TRBV15; j_call: TRBJ1-6; cdr3_nt: TGTGCCACCAGCCGGGACAGGGGTTCACCCCTCCACTTT; cdr3_aa: CATSRDRGSPLHF
d_call: TRBD1; clone_size: many; v_call: TRBV5-1; j_call: TRBJ1-2; cdr3_nt: TGCGCCAGCTCGCCAGGACAGGGGCATGGCTACACCTTC; cdr3_aa: CASSPGQGHGYTF
d_call: .; clone_size: many; v_call: TRBV20-1; j_call: TRBJ2-5; cdr3_nt: TGCAGTGCTAGACTGGGCGGGGACCCGAACACCCACCAAGAGACCCAGTACTTC; cdr3_aa: CSARLGGDPNTHQETQYF
d_call: TRBD2; clone_size: few; v_call: TRBV29-1; j_call: TRBJ2-1; cdr3_nt: TGCAGCGTTGTTGACTCGGGACTAGCGGGACACGATGAGCAGTTCTTC; cdr3_aa: CSVVDSGLAGHDEQFF
d_call: .; clone_size: .; v_call: TRBV28; j_call: TRBJ2-5; cdr3_nt: TGTGCCAGCAGTTTCAACAGGGATGTTTGGACCCAGTACTTC; cdr3_aa: CASSFNRDVWTQYF
d_call: TRBD1; clone_size: few; v_call: TRBV29-1; j_call: TRBJ2-2; cdr3_nt: TGCAGCGCTGGGACAGGGCGACACACCGGGGAGCTGTTTTTT; cdr3_aa: CSAGTGRHTGELFF
d_call: .; clone_size: many; v_call: TRBV11-2; j_call: TRBJ2-2; cdr3_nt: TGTGCCAGCAGCTTAGGCCTCGGGAACACCGGGGAGCTGTTTTTT; cdr3_aa: CASSLGLGNTGELFF
d_call: .; clone_size: few; v_call: TRBV5-5; j_call: TRBJ2-3; cdr3_nt: TGTGCCAGCTCTTTCGACTTGGGCACAGATACGCAGTATTTT; cdr3_aa: CASSFDLGTDTQYF
d_call: TRBD1; clone_size: .; v_call: TRBV25-1; j_call: TRBJ2-7; cdr3_nt: TGTGCCAGCAGTGAAGGGGTGGAAGGGACAGGCTCCTACGAGCAGTACTTC; cdr3_aa: CASSEGVEGTGSYEQYF
d_call: .; clone_size: .; v_call: TRBV7-3; j_call: TRBJ2-2; cdr3_nt: TGTGCCAGCAGTGCAGGGCCTAGTTCCGGGGAGCTGTTTTTT; cdr3_aa: CASSAGPSSGELFF
d_call: TRBD1; clone_size: .; v_call: TRBV20-1; j_call: TRBJ1-6; cdr3_nt: TGCAGTGTACCCGGGACAGGCGATTCACCCCTCCACTTT; cdr3_aa: CSVPGTGDSPLHF
d_call: .; clone_size: few; v_call: TRBV20-1; j_call: TRBJ2-1; cdr3_nt: TGCAGTGCTAGCGTACAGGTCTACAATGAGCAGTTCTTC; cdr3_aa: CSASVQVYNEQFF
d_call: .; clone_size: many; v_call: TRBV20-1; j_call: TRBJ2-2; cdr3_nt: TGCAGTGCTAGTCGACAGAGAGGGCCGAACACCGGGGAGCTGTTTTTT; cdr3_aa: CSASRQRGPNTGELFF
d_call: .; clone_size: many; v_call: TRBV7-2; j_call: TRBJ1-1; cdr3_nt: TGTGCCAGCAGCTCAATACCAAGACGAGTCAACACTGAAGCTTTCTTT; cdr3_aa: CASSSIPRRVNTEAFF
d_call: TRBD2; clone_size: many; v_call: TRBV20-1; j_call: TRBJ2-7; cdr3_nt: TGCAGTGCTAGAGATAGGGCGGGAGCTAAGTACGAGCAGTACTTC; cdr3_aa: CSARDRAGAKYEQYF
d_call: TRBD2; clone_size: few; v_call: TRBV20-1; j_call: TRBJ2-7; cdr3_nt: TGCAGTGCTAGAGATTACGAGCGGGAGAAGTCCTACGAGCAGTACTTC; cdr3_aa: CSARDYEREKSYEQYF
d_call: TRBD1; clone_size: .; v_call: TRBV4-1; j_call: TRBJ2-6; cdr3_nt: TGCGCCAGCAGCCACGAAGGACAGGGATACTCTGGGGCCAACGGCCTGACTTTC; cdr3_aa: CASSHEGQGYSGANGLTF
d_call: .; clone_size: few; v_call: TRBV12-3/TRBV12-4; j_call: TRBJ2-3; cdr3_nt: TGTGCCAGCAGGACGGTAGGAAGAGGTCCAGATACGCAGTATTTT; cdr3_aa: CASRTVGRGPDTQYF
d_call: .; clone_size: many; v_call: TRBV24-1; j_call: TRBJ2-2; cdr3_nt: TGTGCCACCAGGGGACGCGTGGACACCGGGGAGCTGTTTTTT; cdr3_aa: CATRGRVDTGELFF
d_call: .; clone_size: few; v_call: TRBV7-2; j_call: TRBJ2-7; cdr3_nt: TGTGCCAGCAGCAGAGGACTCCGGAGCTCCTACGAGCAGTACTTC; cdr3_aa: CASSRGLRSSYEQYF
d_call: TRBD1; clone_size: many; v_call: TRBV7-2; j_call: TRBJ1-6; cdr3_nt: TGTGCCAGCAACCCCGGGACAGGGGTTTCTAATTCACCCCTCCACTTT; cdr3_aa: CASNPGTGVSNSPLHF